These 23 T cell receptor beta chains share one sample of origin, sequenced in a study of vaccination effects on CD4 cells after COVID-19. Culture lasted roughly eleven days before CD4+ T cell isolation. Two-dose vaccination with either BNT162b2 or mRNA-1273 was given to the participants. TCRdb keeps only in-frame clones here, not all; method: immunoSEQ multiplex PCR. The repertoire includes about 73,000 clones, roughly 73% of them detected once, and approximately 2% sits in the top ten. The antigens for these receptors are not known. Sequenced material: CD4+ T cells from PBMCs cultured without peptide, taken after COVID-19 vaccination. These receptors came from a human donor who received a COVID-19 vaccine.

This chain uses TRBV6-5 with TRBJ1-2; TRBD1 might be the D (6 bases). This CDR3 has 13 residues. V lost 6 bases to trimming and J lost 8 bases, with 16 bases between them. Germline loops: CDR1 MNHEY, CDR2 SVGAGI. The chain's CDR3 is CASRTLYRDGYTF. CDR3 DNA sequence: TGTGCCAGCAGGACCTTATACAGGGACGGCTACACCTTC.

This rearrangement joins TRBV6-5 to TRBJ2-3; 8 nucleotides align to TRBD1. V was pared by 6 bases and J by 4 bases, with 9 bases of the junction left unmatched. There are 15 residues in the CDR3. Germline V lookup: CDR1 MNHEY, CDR2 SVGAGI. DNA of the CDR3: TGTGCCAGCAGGGACAGGGCTAATAGTGCAGATACGCAGTATTTT. Residues: CASRDRANSADTQYF.

This clone showed up just a few times. The chain recombines TRBV7-3 with TRBJ2-2; D might be TRBD1 or TRBD2, each matching 6 bases. The germline V gene has CDR1 SGHTA and CDR2 FQGTGA. There are 16 residues in the CDR3. Trimming left V 5 bases short and J 4 bases short, with 17 bases between. The CDR3 reads CASSPGRGAGTGELFF. In DNA form, the CDR3 reads TGTGCCAGCAGCCCAGGAAGGGGGGCGGGCACCGGGGAGCTGTTTTTT. The full variable domain, in which reference TRBV7-3 and TRBJ2-2 provide the parts outside the CDR3, is GAGVSQTPSNKVTEKGKYVELRCDPISGHTALYWYRQSLGQGPEFLIYFQGTGAADDSGLPNDRFFAVRPEGSVSTLKIQRTERGDSAVYLCASSPGRGAGTGELFFGEGSRLTVL.

The gene calls are TRBV6-1 and TRBJ1-4; D is ambiguous. The V gene's germline CDR1 is MNHNS and CDR2 SASEGT. This CDR3 is built from 15 residues. V gave up 3 bases and J gave up 8 bases, with 16 bases separating them. The CDR3 region has the DNA TGTGCCAGCAGTGATTTAGGCCGACTGAAAGAAAAACTGTTTTTT. Its protein product is CASSDLGRLKEKLFF.

Only one count was recorded for this clone. V is TRBV4-1 and J is TRBJ2-1; TRBD2 matches at 15 bases. With 2 bases clipped from V and 7 bases from J, the junction kept 3 bases outside the gene matches. This CDR3 is 16 amino acids long. CDR1 is MGHRA and CDR2 is YSYEKL in the germline V gene. CDR3 region: CASSQRGLAGGNEQFF. Written as DNA, the CDR3 is TGCGCCAGCAGCCAACGTGGACTAGCGGGGGGGAATGAGCAGTTCTTC.

V gene TRBV2 combines with J gene TRBJ2-3; TRBD1 or TRBD2 may be the D gene (5 bases each). V lost 7 bases to trimming and J lost 5 bases, with 10 bases between them. The CDR3 is made up of 12 amino acids. Per germline, CDR1 SNHLY and CDR2 FYNNEI. The CDR3 reads CASTQRGDTQYF. CDR3 DNA sequence: TGTGCCAGCACGCAGAGGGGAGATACGCAGTATTTT.

V and J are TRBV19 and TRBJ1-3, with D perhaps matching TRBD1 (5 bases). V was cut by 6 bases and J by 4 bases, with 22 bases left in between. Germline CDR1 LNHDA, CDR2 SQIVND (reference sequence). This CDR3 is built from 17 residues. In DNA form, the CDR3 reads TGTGCCAGTAGGAGCCCTCCGGGACGCGAACGAGGAAACACCATATATTTT. Encoded protein: CASRSPPGRERGNTIYF.

This clone was counted a single time. The V and J genes are TRBV5-8 and TRBJ1-2, with 7 bases aligning to TRBD1. In germline, CDR1 is SGHTS, CDR2 YDEGEE. The CDR3 is 14 residues long. V lost 6 bases and J lost 5; bases outside the gene matches: 10. CDR3 in DNA: TGTGCCAGCACCTTTGACAGGGCGGGGTATGGCTACACCTTC. This sequence encodes CASTFDRAGYGYTF. The full variable domain, in which reference TRBV5-8 and TRBJ1-2 provide the parts outside the CDR3, is EAGVTQSPTHLIKTRGQQATLRCSPISGHTSVYWYQQALGLGLQFLLWYDEGEERNRGNFPPRFSGRQFPNYSSELNVNALELEDSALYLCASTFDRAGYGYTFGSGTRLTVV.

DNA for the CDR3: TGTGCCAGCAGCTCCGGGGCGGAGGGAACCGGGGAGCTGTTTTTT. Its translation: CASSSGAEGTGELFF. The chain uses TRBV28 and TRBJ2-2; D might be TRBD2 (6 bases). The germline gives CDR1 MDHEN, CDR2 SYDVKM. This CDR3 comprises 15 residues. V was clipped by 6 bases and J by 5 bases, with 16 bases between them.

This sequence joins TRBV7-2 and TRBJ2-5; 8 positions agree with TRBD2. This CDR3 is 16 amino acids long. Germline trimming cut 6 bases from V and 4 bases from J; bases unmatched to any gene: 13. The germline V gene encodes CDR1 SGHTA and CDR2 FQGNSA. The CDR3 loop reads CASSRFGGADGETQYF. In DNA form, the CDR3 reads TGTGCCAGCAGTCGATTCGGGGGGGCCGACGGAGAGACCCAGTACTTC. The full variable domain, rest sourced from reference TRBV7-2 and TRBJ2-5, is GAGVSQSPSNKVTEKGKDVELRCDPISGHTALYWYRQSLGQGLEFLIYFQGNSAPDKSGLPSDRFSAERTGGSVSTLTIQRTQQEDSAVYLCASSRFGGADGETQYFGPGTRLLVL.

This clone has only a few counts. Compared with germline, one end of the junction differs, possibly owing to a read error. This rearrangement joins TRBV24-1 to TRBJ1-2, with 8 bases fitting TRBD1. The CDR3 runs to 12 residues. Germline V gene lookup returns CDR1 KGHDR and CDR2 SFDVKD. CDR3 residues: CATSPGGYRYTF. DNA for the CDR3: TGTGCCACCAGTCCAGGGGGCTATCGCTACACCTTC.

The chain is built from TRBV5-4 and TRBJ1-1, with TRBD1 matching over 8 bases. Germline values: CDR1 SGHNT, CDR2 YYREEE (reference sequence). With V trimmed by 2 bases and J by 7 bases, 1 base remained unmatched. The CDR3 length is 12 residues. The CDR3 loop is CASSFGQGEAFF. CDR3 coding DNA: TGTGCCAGCAGCTTCGGACAGGGTGAAGCTTTCTTT.

The genes are TRBV4-3 and TRBJ1-5; possibly TRBD1 for D (6 bases). The CDR3 consists of 16 residues. V gave up 4 bases and J gave up 2 bases, with 15 bases separating them. Germline CDR1 reads LGHNA; CDR2 reads YSLEER. CDR3 sequence (DNA): TGCGCCAGCAGCCGGGGTGGGGGGGCTGGCAATCAGCCCCAGCATTTT. As protein: CASSRGGGAGNQPQHF.

The J gene is TRBJ2-5, the V gene TRBV27; 10 bases line up with TRBD2. The CDR3 has 17 residues. Unmatched junction bases numbered 10, after V lost 3 bases and J lost 3 bases. Germline V gives CDR1 MNHEY, CDR2 SMNVEV (reference sequence). CDR3 bases: TGTGCCAGCAGTTTGGTCACAGGGCTAGCGGGGGAAGAGACCCAGTACTTC. Translating it yields CASSLVTGLAGEETQYF.

In its sample, this clone was seen a few times. This chain connects TRBV19 to TRBJ2-2; possible D gene TRBD2, 5 bases. V was shortened by 4 bases and J by 4 bases, with 16 bases between the two germline ends. CDR1 LNHDA and CDR2 SQIVND come from the germline V gene (reference sequence). This CDR3 has 16 residues. CDR3 region: CASSTRRRAGTGELFF. In DNA, the CDR3 is TGTGCCAGTAGTACCCGCAGGCGGGCGGGCACCGGGGAGCTGTTTTTT. Supplemented by reference TRBV19 and TRBJ2-2, the full variable domain reads DGGITQSPKYLFRKEGQNVTLSCEQNLNHDAMYWYRQDPGQGLRLIYYSQIVNDFQKGDIAEGYSVSREKKESFPLTVTSAQKNPTAFYLCASSTRRRAGTGELFFGEGSRLTVL.

V is TRBV5-1 and J is TRBJ2-5, with no clear D. Trimming cost V 2 bases and J 5 bases, with 22 bases left between them. This CDR3 region has 17 residues. CDR1 and CDR2 (germline): SGHRS, YFSETQ. The CDR3 spells CASSLELGAIDGETQYF. The CDR3 coding sequence is TGCGCCAGCAGCTTAGAGCTCGGAGCCATAGATGGCGAGACCCAGTACTTC. The variable domain in full, completed from reference TRBV5-1 and TRBJ2-5, reads KAGVTQTPRYLIKTRGQQVTLSCSPISGHRSVSWYQQTPGQGLQFLFEYFSETQRNKGNFPGRFSGRQFSNSRSEMNVSTLELGDSALYLCASSLELGAIDGETQYFGPGTRLLVL.

The V and J genes are TRBV4-3 and TRBJ1-3; D remains unclear. The CDR3 is 15 amino acids. Trimming left V 3 bases short and J 4 bases short, with 13 bases between. Germline loops: CDR1 LGHNA, CDR2 YSLEER. In DNA, the CDR3 is TGCGCCAGCAGCCAGGCGGCGGGAGGCGGAAACACCATATATTTT. It codes for CASSQAAGGGNTIYF.

This clone was detected a few times. This chain uses TRBV7-9 with TRBJ1-2; D uncertain. The CDR3 runs to 12 residues. CDR1 is SEHNR and CDR2 is FQNEAQ in the germline V gene (reference sequence). Deletions cut 1 base from V and 6 bases from J, with 6 bases between. The CDR3 loop is CASSLVQDGYTF. CDR3 nucleotide sequence: TGTGCCAGCAGCTTAGTCCAGGATGGCTACACCTTC.

This clone was detected once. V and J are TRBV5-5 and TRBJ1-3; D might be TRBD1 (6 bases). This CDR3 is built from 16 residues. The V end lost 5 bases, the J end lost 0 bases, and 15 bases lay between the germline ends. Germline V gene sequence: CDR1 SGHKS, CDR2 YYEKEE (reference sequence). CDR3 DNA: TGTGCCAGCAGTCGGGAGTGGGGGGCCTCTGGAAACACCATATATTTT. Translation: CASSREWGASGNTIYF.

This clone occurred a few times. V and J are TRBV15 and TRBJ1-2; D is perhaps TRBD1 (5 bases). Germline values: CDR1 LNHNV, CDR2 YYDKDF (reference sequence). This CDR3 has 16 amino acids. The V and J ends lost 2 bases and 2 bases respectively, with 15 bases between them. CDR3 sequence reads: CATSRMRDGGNYGYTF. The CDR3 DNA sequence: TGTGCCACCAGCAGAATGAGGGACGGAGGAAACTATGGCTACACCTTC.

This chain links TRBV5-6 with TRBJ1-2; TRBD1 matches at 10 bases. The length of the CDR3 is 16 residues. Trimming at V came to 3 bases and at J to 1 base, leaving 6 bases not matched to a gene. CDR1 is SGHDT and CDR2 is YYEEEE in the germline V gene. The CDR3 DNA reads as TGTGCCAGCAGCTCGTGGACAGGGGGGTTTAACTATGGCTACACCTTC. Encoded protein: CASSSWTGGFNYGYTF.

V gene TRBV5-1 combines with J gene TRBJ1-1; no clear D gene. Deletions cut 4 bases from V and 2 bases from J, with 9 bases between. The germline V gene has CDR1 SGHRS and CDR2 YFSETQ. The CDR3 covers 13 residues. As DNA, the CDR3 is TGCGCCAGCAGCATCGACGGTAACACTGAAGCTTTCTTT. Amino acids: CASSIDGNTEAFF.

V gene TRBV19 combines with J gene TRBJ2-5, with D perhaps matching TRBD2 (5 bases). The ends were cut back, 5 bases at V and 5 bases at J, with 18 bases in the middle. This CDR3 contains 15 residues. The germline V gene has CDR1 LNHDA and CDR2 SQIVND (reference sequence). CDR3 sequence reads: CASSGGPTLVETQYF. The DNA for the CDR3 is TGTGCCAGTAGTGGAGGCCCTACCTTAGTGGAGACCCAGTACTTC.